The entry below describes one T cell receptor beta chain. What it binds is not known. The sample originates from a study of cytomegalovirus exposure and HLA in healthy donors. Study overall: In a previous analysis, 117 million unique TCR beta sequences were found from 170 million or so T cells.

Trimming at V came to 6 bases and at J to 5 bases, leaving 8 bases not matched to a gene. The CDR3 covers 15 residues. Germline loops: CDR1 MDHEN, CDR2 SYDVKM. Researchers ran the PCR with 60 Vbeta and 13 Jbeta primers. Assay: immunoSEQ multiplex PCR; the TCRdb copy retains only in-frame clones and omits some. Of some 170,000 clones in the sample, around 77% were seen once. Findings of the study overall: Productive rates of about 87% or about 30% were seen for most TCR beta V segments in an earlier analysis.

Sequenced material: PBMCs. The source of this sequence is a woman in her 30s in good health and CMV-seronegative. This rearrangement joins TRBV28 to TRBJ2-1, with 9 bases matching TRBD1. The CDR3 here is CASRSGQGSHNEQFF. The CDR3 DNA is TGTGCCAGCAGGAGTGGACAGGGGAGTCACAATGAGCAGTTCTTC.